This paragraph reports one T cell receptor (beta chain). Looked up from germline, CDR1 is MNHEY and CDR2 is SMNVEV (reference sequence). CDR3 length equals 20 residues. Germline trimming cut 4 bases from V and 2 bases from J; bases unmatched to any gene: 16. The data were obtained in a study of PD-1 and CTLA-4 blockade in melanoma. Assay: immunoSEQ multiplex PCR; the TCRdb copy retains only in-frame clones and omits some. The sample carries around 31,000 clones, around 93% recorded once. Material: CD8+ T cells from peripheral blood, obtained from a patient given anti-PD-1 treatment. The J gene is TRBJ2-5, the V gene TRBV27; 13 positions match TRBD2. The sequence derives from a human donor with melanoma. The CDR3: CASSSLGPGLAGLSQETQYF. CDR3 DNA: TGTGCCAGCAGTTCTCTAGGCCCGGGACTAGCGGGATTGAGTCAAGAGACCCAGTACTTC.